The 2 T cell receptor beta chains in this list originate from one sample, sequenced in a study of cytomegalovirus exposure and HLA in healthy donors. Method: immunoSEQ multiplex PCR; TCRdb's copy keeps in-frame clones and lacks some. The sample lists around 170,000 clones, roughly 85% seen once, with 16% in the top ten. Sequenced material: PBMCs. These receptors were obtained from a man aged 18 to 29 in good health and CMV-seropositive.

CDR3: CASVRGPGTEAFF. CDR3 DNA sequence: TGTGCCTCGGTCAGGGGGCCTGGCACTGAAGCTTTCTTT. The J gene is TRBJ1-1, the V gene TRBV30, with 8 bases matching TRBD1. Germline CDR1 and CDR2: GTSNPN and SVGIG (reference sequence). The CDR3 has 13 amino acids. J gave up 4 bases and V 7 bases, and 8 bases lay outside the gene matches.

J is TRBJ2-1 and V is TRBV19; TRBD2 matches 11 bases. J was trimmed by 4 bases and V by 0 bases; bases with no gene match: 5. Looked up from germline, CDR1 is LNHDA and CDR2 is SQIVND (reference sequence). The CDR3 length is 17 residues. CDR3 DNA: TGTGCCAGTAGTATAGATCGAGGGACTAGCGGATACAATGAGCAGTTCTTC. Its translation is CASSIDRGTSGYNEQFF.